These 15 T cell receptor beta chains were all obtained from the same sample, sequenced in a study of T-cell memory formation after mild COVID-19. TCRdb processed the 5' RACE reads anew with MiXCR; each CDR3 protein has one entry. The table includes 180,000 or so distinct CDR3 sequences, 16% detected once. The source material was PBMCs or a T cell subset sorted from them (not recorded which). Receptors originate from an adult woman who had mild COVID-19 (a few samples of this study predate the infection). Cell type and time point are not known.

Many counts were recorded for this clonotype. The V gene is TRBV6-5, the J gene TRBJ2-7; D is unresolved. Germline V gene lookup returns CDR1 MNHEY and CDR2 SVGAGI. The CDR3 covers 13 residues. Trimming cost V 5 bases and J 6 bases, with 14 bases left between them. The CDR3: CASSQLPKVEQYF. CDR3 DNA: TGTGCCAGCAGTCAACTCCCGAAGGTCGAGCAGTACTTC.

CDR3 amino acids: CASSARGQVSRGYTF. The CDR3, as DNA: TGCGCCAGCAGCGCGAGGGGACAGGTGTCGAGAGGCTACACCTTC. The chain joins TRBV5-1 to TRBJ1-2; 8 bases are shared with TRBD1. The CDR3 is made up of 15 amino acids. The germline CDR1 and CDR2 sequences are SGHRS and YFSETQ. Losses at the gene ends were 4 bases for V and 8 bases for J; bases not matched to a gene: 13.

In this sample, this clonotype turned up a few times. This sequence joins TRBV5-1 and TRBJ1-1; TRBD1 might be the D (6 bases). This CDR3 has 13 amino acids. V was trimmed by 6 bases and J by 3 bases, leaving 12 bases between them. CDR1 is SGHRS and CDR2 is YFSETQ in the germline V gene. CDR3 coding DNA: TGCGCCAGCACGACGGGGGCTTACACTGAAGCTTTCTTT. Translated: CASTTGAYTEAFF.

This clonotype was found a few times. The CDR3 sequence is CASSYKGLSGGADTQYF. DNA for the CDR3: TGTGCCAGCAGTTACAAGGGACTAAGCGGGGGTGCAGATACGCAGTATTTT. The J gene is TRBJ2-3, the V gene TRBV6-5; 8 nucleotides match TRBD2. J lost 4 bases, V lost 2 bases, and 11 bases had no gene match. CDR3 length: 17 amino acids. Germline V gives CDR1 MNHEY, CDR2 SVGAGI.

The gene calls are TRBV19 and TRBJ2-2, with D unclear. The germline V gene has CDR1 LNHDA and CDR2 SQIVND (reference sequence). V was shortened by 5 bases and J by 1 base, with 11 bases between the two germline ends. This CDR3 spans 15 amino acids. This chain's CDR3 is CASSSWVGNTGELFF. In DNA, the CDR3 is TGTGCCAGTAGTTCCTGGGTGGGGAACACCGGGGAGCTGTTTTTT. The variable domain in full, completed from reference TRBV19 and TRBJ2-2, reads DGGITQSPKYLFRKEGQNVTLSCEQNLNHDAMYWYRQDPGQGLRLIYYSQIVNDFQKGDIAEGYSVSREKKESFPLTVTSAQKNPTAFYLCASSSWVGNTGELFFGEGSRLTVL.

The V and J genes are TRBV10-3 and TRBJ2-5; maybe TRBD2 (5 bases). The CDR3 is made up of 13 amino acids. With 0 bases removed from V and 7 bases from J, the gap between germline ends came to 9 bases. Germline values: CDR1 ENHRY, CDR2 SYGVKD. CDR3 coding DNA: TGTGCCATCAGTGAGTCAGGTGGGAGGACCCAGTACTTC. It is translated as CAISESGGRTQYF.

The CDR3: CASSIYGTSLSYNEQFF. In DNA, the CDR3 is TGCGCCAGCAGCATCTACGGGACTAGCCTCTCCTACAATGAGCAGTTCTTC. This chain links TRBV4-1 with TRBJ2-1; 9 bases agree with TRBD2. Germline V gene data show CDR1 as MGHRA and CDR2 as YSYEKL. The V and J ends lost 5 bases and 0 bases, in that order; junction bases with no gene match: 8. The CDR3 consists of 17 residues.

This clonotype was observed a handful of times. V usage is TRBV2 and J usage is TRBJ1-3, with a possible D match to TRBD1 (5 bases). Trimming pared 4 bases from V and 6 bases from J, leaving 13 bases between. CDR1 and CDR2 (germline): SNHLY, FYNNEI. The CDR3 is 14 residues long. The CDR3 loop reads CASSAPGVKNTIYF. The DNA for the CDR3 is TGTGCCAGCAGTGCCCCGGGGGTTAAAAACACCATATATTTT.

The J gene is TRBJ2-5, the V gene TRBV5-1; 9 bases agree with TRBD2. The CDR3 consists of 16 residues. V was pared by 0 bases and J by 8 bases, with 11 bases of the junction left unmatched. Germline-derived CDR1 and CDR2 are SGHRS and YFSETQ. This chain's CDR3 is CASSLAGRGGSQTQYF. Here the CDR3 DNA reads TGCGCCAGCAGCTTGGCCGGGCGGGGGGGCTCGCAAACCCAGTACTTC.

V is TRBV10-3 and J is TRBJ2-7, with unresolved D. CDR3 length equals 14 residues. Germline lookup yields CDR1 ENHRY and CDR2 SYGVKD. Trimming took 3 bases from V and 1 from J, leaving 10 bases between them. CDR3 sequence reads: CAISDPAASYEQYF. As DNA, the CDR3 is TGTGCCATCAGTGACCCGGCAGCATCCTACGAGCAGTACTTC.

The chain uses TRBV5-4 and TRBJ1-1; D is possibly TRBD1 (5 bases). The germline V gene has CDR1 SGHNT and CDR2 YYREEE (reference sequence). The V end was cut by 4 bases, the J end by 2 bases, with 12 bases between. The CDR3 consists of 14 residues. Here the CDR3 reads CASSARDRNTEAFF. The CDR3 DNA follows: TGTGCCAGCAGCGCCCGGGACCGTAACACTGAAGCTTTCTTT.

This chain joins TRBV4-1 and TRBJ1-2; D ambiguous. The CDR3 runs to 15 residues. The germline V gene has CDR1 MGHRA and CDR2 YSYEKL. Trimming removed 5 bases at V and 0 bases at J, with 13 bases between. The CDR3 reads CASSRPHGANYGYTF. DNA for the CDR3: TGCGCCAGCAGCAGACCACACGGGGCTAACTATGGCTACACCTTC.

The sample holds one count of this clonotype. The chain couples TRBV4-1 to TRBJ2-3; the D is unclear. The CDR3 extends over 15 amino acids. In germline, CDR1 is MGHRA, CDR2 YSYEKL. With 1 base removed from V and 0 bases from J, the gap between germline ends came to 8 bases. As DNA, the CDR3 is TGCGCCAGCAGCCAAGTACAGCTTAGCACAGATACGCAGTATTTT. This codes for CASSQVQLSTDTQYF.

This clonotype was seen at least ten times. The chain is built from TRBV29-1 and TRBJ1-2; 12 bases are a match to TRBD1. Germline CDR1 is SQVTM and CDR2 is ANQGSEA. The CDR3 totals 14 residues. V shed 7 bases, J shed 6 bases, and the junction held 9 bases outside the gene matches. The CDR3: CSGGQGAGVDGYTF. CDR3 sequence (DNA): TGCAGCGGGGGACAGGGGGCTGGGGTCGATGGCTACACCTTC. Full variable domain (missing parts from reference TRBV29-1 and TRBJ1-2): SAVISQKPSRDICQRGTSLTIQCQVDSQVTMMFWYRQQPGQSLTLIATANQGSEATYESGFVIDKFPISRPNLTFSTLTVSNMSPEDSSIYLCSGGQGAGVDGYTFGSGTRLTVV.

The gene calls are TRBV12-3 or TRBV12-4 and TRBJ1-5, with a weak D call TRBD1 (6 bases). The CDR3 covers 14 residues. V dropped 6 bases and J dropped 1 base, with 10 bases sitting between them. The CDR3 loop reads CASRNDRSNQPQHF. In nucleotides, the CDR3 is TGTGCCAGCAGAAATGACAGGAGCAATCAGCCCCAGCATTTT.